This T cell receptor (beta chain) was identified during a study of memory CD4+ T cells and cytomegalovirus serostatus. In germline, CDR1 is SGHRS, CDR2 YFSETQ. J lost 5 bases, V lost 4 bases, and 7 bases had no gene match. The CDR3 runs to 16 residues. The sort gate was single viable CD3+CD4+CD8-CD45RO+ cells for memory CD4+ T cells. Method: immunoSEQ multiplex PCR; TCRdb's copy keeps in-frame clones and lacks some. The sample carries over 65,000 clones, over 80% recorded once. The sequencing sample was made of memory CD4+ T cells from blood. This TCR was sampled from an adult in good health and CMV-seronegative. V and J are TRBV5-1 and TRBJ2-3, with 13 bases fitting TRBD2. The CDR3 DNA is TGCGCCAGCAGCGGAGATCGACTAGCGGGGGGAGATACGCAGTATTTT. This translates into CASSGDRLAGGDTQYF.